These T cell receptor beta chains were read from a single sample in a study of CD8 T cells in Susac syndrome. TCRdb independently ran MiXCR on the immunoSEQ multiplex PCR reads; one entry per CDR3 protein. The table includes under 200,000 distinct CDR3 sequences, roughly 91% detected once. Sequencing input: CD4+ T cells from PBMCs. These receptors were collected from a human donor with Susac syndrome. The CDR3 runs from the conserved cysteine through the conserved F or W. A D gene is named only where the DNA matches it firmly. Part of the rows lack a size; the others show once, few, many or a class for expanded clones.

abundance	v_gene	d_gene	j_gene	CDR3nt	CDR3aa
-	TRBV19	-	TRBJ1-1	TGTGCCAGTAGTATAGACAGAGGGACTGAAGCTTTCTTT	CASSIDRGTEAFF
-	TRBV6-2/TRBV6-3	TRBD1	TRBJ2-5	TGTGCCAGCCGAAGGTGGACAGGGGGCATAGAGACCCAGTACTTC	CASRRWTGGIETQYF
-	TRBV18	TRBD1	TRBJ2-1	TGTGCCAGCTCATTCCGGGACAGGGGGCTCGGTGAGCAGTTCTTC	CASSFRDRGLGEQFF
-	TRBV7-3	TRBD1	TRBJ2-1	TGTGCCAGCAGTTTAACCGGGACAGGGGTCAATGAGCAGTTCTTC	CASSLTGTGVNEQFF
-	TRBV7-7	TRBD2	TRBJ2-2	TGTGCTAGCAGCCCCCTAACGCGGGGGACCTACACCGGGGAGCTGTTTTTT	CASSPLTRGTYTGELFF
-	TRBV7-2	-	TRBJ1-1	TGTGCCAGCAGTCAGATAACGGGATCCACTGAAGCTTTCTTT	CASSQITGSTEAFF
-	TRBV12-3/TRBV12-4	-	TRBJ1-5	TGTGCCAGCAGTTTAACGACAGATCAGCCCCAGCATTTT	CASSLTTDQPQHF
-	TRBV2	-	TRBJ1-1	TGTGCCAGCAGGCCTCGGGCGCTGAACACTGAAGCTTTCTTT	CASRPRALNTEAFF
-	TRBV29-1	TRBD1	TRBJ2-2	TGCAGCGTGTCAGCCGGGACAGGGGACACCGGGGAGCTGTTTTTT	CSVSAGTGDTGELFF
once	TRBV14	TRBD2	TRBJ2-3	TGTGCCAGCAGCCACGGACCTGGCGGGGGTGCTAGCACAGATACGCAGTATTTT	CASSHGPGGGASTDTQYF
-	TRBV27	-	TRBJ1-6	TGTGCCAGCAGTTTATCGAGGAGTAGGGCAAATTCACCCCTCCACTTT	CASSLSRSRANSPLHF
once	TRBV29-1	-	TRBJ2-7	TGCAGCGTCGCCCCCCGGGGGACGGAAGAGCAGTACTTC	CSVAPRGTEEQYF
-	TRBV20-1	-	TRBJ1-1	TGCAGTGCCCCCACAGACAGTGAAGCTTTCTTT	CSAPTDSEAFF
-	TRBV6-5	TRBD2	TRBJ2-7	TGTGCCAGCAGTTATTTGCGGGGGGGCCGTCCGAGCGAGCAGTACTTC	CASSYLRGGRPSEQYF
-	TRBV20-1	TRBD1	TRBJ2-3	TGCAGTGCGCCCAAACAGGGGTTCACAGATACGCAGTATTTT	CSAPKQGFTDTQYF
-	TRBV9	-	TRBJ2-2	TGTGCCAGCAGCGTAGGCCACGTGAACACCGGGGAGCTGTTTTTT	CASSVGHVNTGELFF
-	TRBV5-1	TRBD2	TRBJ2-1	TGCGCCAGCAGCTTTCTAGCGGGGGGGCAGAATGAGCAGTTCTTC	CASSFLAGGQNEQFF
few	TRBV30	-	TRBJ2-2	TGTGCCTGGAGTGTAAGGTTGGGCCACACCGGGGAGCTGTTTTTT	CAWSVRLGHTGELFF
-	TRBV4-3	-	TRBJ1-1	TGCGCCAGCAGCCACGAAACAGGGTTGCCTGAAGCTTTCTTT	CASSHETGLPEAFF
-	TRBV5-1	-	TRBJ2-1	TGCGCCAGCAGCGGGTCGGGGTTCTTTGAGCAGTTCTTC	CASSGSGFFEQFF
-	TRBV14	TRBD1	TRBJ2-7	TGTGCCAGCAGCCAAGGTTACAGGGGTGCGCAGTACTTC	CASSQGYRGAQYF
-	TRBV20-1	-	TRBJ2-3	TGCAGTGCTAGTAGAGTGGAAGATACGCAGTATTTT	CSASRVEDTQYF
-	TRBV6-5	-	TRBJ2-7	TGTGCCAGCAGTTACCCTCGACACCCGAGCTCCTACGAGCAGTACTTC	CASSYPRHPSSYEQYF
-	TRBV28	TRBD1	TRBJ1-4	TGTGCCAGCAGTACGAGAGGACAGGGATATGAAAAACTGTTTTTT	CASSTRGQGYEKLFF
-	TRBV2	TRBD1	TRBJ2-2	TGTGCCAGCAGTGCTGGGCAGGGGGCAACCGGGGAGCTGTTTTTT	CASSAGQGATGELFF
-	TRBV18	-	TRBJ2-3	TGTGCCAGCTCACCTCGGCAGGGCCTCAGCACAGATACGCAGTATTTT	CASSPRQGLSTDTQYF
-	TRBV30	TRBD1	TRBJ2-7	TGTGCCTGGAGCAGGGGGCAGGGCGAGCAGTACTTC	CAWSRGQGEQYF
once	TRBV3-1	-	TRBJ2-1	TGTGCCAGCAGCCAAGGGCGGAGACCCAATGAGCAGTTCTTC	CASSQGRRPNEQFF
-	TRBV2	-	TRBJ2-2	TGTGCCAGCAGTGAAGAGGGGGTAACCGGGGAGCTGTTTTTT	CASSEEGVTGELFF
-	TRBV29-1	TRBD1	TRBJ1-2	TGCAGCGTTGACGTTGGGGGACAGGGGTCGGGCTACACCTTC	CSVDVGGQGSGYTF
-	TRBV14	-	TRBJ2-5	TGTGCCAGCAGCCAAGGTTCTGTGGCGTTGGGAGAGACCCAGTACTTC	CASSQGSVALGETQYF
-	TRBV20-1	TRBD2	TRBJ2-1	TGCAGTGCTAGAGGAGGGGGACTAGCGTCAATCTACAATGAGCAGTTCTTC	CSARGGGLASIYNEQFF
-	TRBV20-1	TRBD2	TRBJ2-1	TGCAGTGCTAGAGCCCCAGCGGGGGATTCCTACAATGAGCAGTTCTTC	CSARAPAGDSYNEQFF
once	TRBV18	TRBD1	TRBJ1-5	TGTGCCAGCTCACCCGGGACAGGGGGTAAGAGCAATCAGCCCCAGCATTTT	CASSPGTGGKSNQPQHF
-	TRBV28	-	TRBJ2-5	TGTGCCAGCAGTTTTCGTCTACCGGAGACCCAGTACTTC	CASSFRLPETQYF
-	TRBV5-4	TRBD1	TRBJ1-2	TGTGCCAGCAGCTTGGTCACAGGGGGCTCGGATTATGGCTACACCTTC	CASSLVTGGSDYGYTF
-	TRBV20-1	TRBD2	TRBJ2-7	TGCAGTGCTAGCGGACTAGCGGGTAATTCCTACGAGCAGTACTTC	CSASGLAGNSYEQYF
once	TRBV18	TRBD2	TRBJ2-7	TGTGCCAGCTCCCCCGGGAGGCCCTCCTACGAGCAGTACTTC	CASSPGRPSYEQYF
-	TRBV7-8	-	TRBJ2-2	TGTGCCAGCAGCTTAATAATAGCTGAGCAGTTCGGGGAGCTGTTTTTT	CASSLIIAEQFGELFF
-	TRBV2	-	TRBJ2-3	TGTGCCAGCAGTCCCAGGGGTAGCGGCACAGATACGCAGTATTTT	CASSPRGSGTDTQYF
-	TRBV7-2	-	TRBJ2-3	TGTGCCAGCAGCTTAGACTGGGGGGGCAGCACAGATACGCAGTATTTT	CASSLDWGGSTDTQYF
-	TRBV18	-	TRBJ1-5	TGTGCCAGCTCACCCGATGGCAATCAGCCCCAGCTTTTT	CASSPDGNQPQLF
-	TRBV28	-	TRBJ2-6	TGTGCCAGCAGCTCCGGGACGGGTTATACTGGGGCCAACGTCCTGACTTTC	CASSSGTGYTGANVLTF
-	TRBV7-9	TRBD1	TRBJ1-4	TGTGCCAGCAGCTTACGGGTGGGGACAGATAATGAAAAACTGTTTTTT	CASSLRVGTDNEKLFF
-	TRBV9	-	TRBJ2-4	TGTGCCAGCACAACGGCCAAAAACATTCAGTACTTC	CASTTAKNIQYF
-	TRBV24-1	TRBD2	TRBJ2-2	TGTGCCACCAGTGCGGCGGGAGGTATCGGGGAGCTGTTTTTT	CATSAAGGIGELFF
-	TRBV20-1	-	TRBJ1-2	TGCAGTGCTAGAGACAGGATCTATGGCTACACCTTC	CSARDRIYGYTF
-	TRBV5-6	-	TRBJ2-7	TGTGCCAGCAGCGAGGACAGAACCTACGAGCAGTACTTC	CASSEDRTYEQYF
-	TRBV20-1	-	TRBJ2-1	TGCAGTAGAGCCGGGGGCAATGAGCAGTTCTTC	CSRAGGNEQFF